Each of the 21 T cell receptor beta chains below was sequenced from the same sample in a study of blood T cell repertoires in COVID-19. Sequencing was performed with immunoSEQ multiplex PCR; in TCRdb, only in-frame clones are kept and a portion is missing. The table includes more than 250,000 clones, approximately 90% detected once. Sequenced: PBMCs or T cells enriched from blood (not recorded which). The origin of the receptors is a woman aged 18-35 years who had recovered from COVID-19.

The V call is TRBV7-9, the J call TRBJ2-1, with TRBD2 matching 13 bases. From germline, CDR1 is SEHNR and CDR2 FQNEAQ (reference sequence). Trimming removed 4 bases from V and 4 bases from J; junction bases left unmatched: 4. The CDR3 consists of 16 residues. The CDR3 DNA sequence: TGTGCCAGCAGCTCAGGGACTAGCGGGATTTACAATGAGCAGTTCTTC. This translates into CASSSGTSGIYNEQFF. Complete variable domain (other parts from reference TRBV7-9 and TRBJ2-1): DTGVSQNPRHKITKRGQNVTFRCDPISEHNRLYWYRQTLGQGPEFLTYFQNEAQLEKSRLLSDRFSAERPKGSFSTLEIQRTEQGDSAMYLCASSSGTSGIYNEQFFGPGTRLTVL.

The gene calls are TRBV4-1 and TRBJ1-1, with 7 nucleotides matching TRBD1. J lost 1 base, V lost 4 bases, and 6 bases had no gene match. CDR3 size: 15 residues. Per germline, CDR1 MGHRA and CDR2 YSYEKL. CDR3 loop: CASSLPGTANTEAFF. The CDR3, as DNA: TGCGCCAGCAGCCTCCCCGGGACAGCGAACACTGAAGCTTTCTTT.

This chain links TRBV27 with TRBJ2-1; D is unclear. The CDR3 consists of 14 residues. V lost 9 bases and J lost 7, with 19 bases in between. Germline loops: CDR1 MNHEY, CDR2 SMNVEV (reference sequence). CDR3 sequence reads: CASRILGDLNEQFF. Here the CDR3 DNA reads TGTGCCAGTCGTATTCTCGGTGACTTGAATGAGCAGTTCTTC.

The sample holds one count of this clone. V usage is TRBV5-1 and J usage is TRBJ1-1, with a weak D call TRBD1 (5 bases). The CDR3 length is 14 residues. Trimming took 3 bases from V and 3 from J, leaving 12 bases between them. Germline CDR1 SGHRS, CDR2 YFSETQ. The CDR3 sequence is CASSSEQEHTEAFF. Written as DNA, the CDR3 is TGCGCCAGCAGCTCAGAACAGGAACACACTGAAGCTTTCTTT.

The chain carries TRBV7-9 and TRBJ1-5; maybe TRBD1 (6 bases). V lost 6 bases, J lost 2 bases, and 11 bases lay in between. Germline loops: CDR1 SEHNR, CDR2 FQNEAQ (reference sequence). CDR3 length: 14 amino acids. This CDR3 reads CASSYGTRNQPQHF. In DNA form, the CDR3 reads TGTGCCAGCAGTTACGGGACACGCAATCAGCCCCAGCATTTT.

The CDR3 sequence is CASSLRGDYGYTF. CDR3 in DNA: TGTGCCAGCAGTTTACGGGGTGACTATGGCTACACCTTC. This chain connects TRBV27 to TRBJ1-2; D is undetermined. V gave up 2 bases and J gave up 3 bases, with 7 bases separating them. Per germline, CDR1 MNHEY and CDR2 SMNVEV (reference sequence). This CDR3 comprises 13 residues.

The J gene is TRBJ1-2, the V gene TRBV5-1; 7 bases are shared with TRBD1. Germline assignment: CDR1 SGHRS and CDR2 YFSETQ. The CDR3 has 14 amino acids. V lost 0 bases to trimming and J lost 6 bases; unmatched junction nucleotides: 5. CDR3 protein: CASSLATGLDGYTF. Written as DNA, the CDR3 is TGCGCCAGCAGCTTGGCGACAGGGTTGGATGGCTACACCTTC.

This clone was seen a few times. The rearrangement links TRBV9 to TRBJ1-5, with D perhaps matching TRBD1 (5 bases). The CDR3 spans 13 residues. Trimming removed 3 bases from V and 3 bases from J, with 7 bases in between. Germline assignment: CDR1 SGDLS and CDR2 YYNGEE. CDR3 DNA: TGTGCCAGCAGCGCAGGGTCCAATCAGCCCCAGCATTTT. Encoded protein: CASSAGSNQPQHF.

The chain has TRBV5-1 and TRBJ1-1; 7 nucleotides line up with TRBD1. This CDR3 region has 15 residues. Germline V lookup: CDR1 SGHRS, CDR2 YFSETQ. V trimming: 1 base; J trimming: 5 bases; junction bases outside the gene matches: 8. CDR3 DNA sequence: TGCGCCAGCAGCTTGACAGGGGAACTGGGAACTGAAGCTTTCTTT. This sequence encodes CASSLTGELGTEAFF.

The J gene is TRBJ1-2, the V gene TRBV19; 9 positions match TRBD1. After removal of 5 bases from V and 7 bases from J, the junction contained 11 bases not matched to a gene. Germline V CDR1 and CDR2: LNHDA, SQIVND (reference sequence). The CDR3 consists of 15 residues. The CDR3 spells CASSYRDRALGGYTF. The DNA for the CDR3 is TGTGCCAGTAGTTATCGGGACAGGGCGTTGGGTGGCTACACCTTC.

This rearrangement joins TRBV6-6 to TRBJ2-7, with TRBD1 matching 11 bases. The CDR3 is 16 amino acids. From germline, CDR1 is MNHNY and CDR2 SVGAGI (reference sequence). After removal of 0 bases from V and 4 bases from J, the junction contained 5 bases not matched to a gene. The CDR3 DNA follows: TGTGCCAGCAGTTACTCGAGGACAGGGGGCGGGTACGAGCAGTACTTC. Its translation: CASSYSRTGGGYEQYF.

This clone occurred a few times. This chain joins TRBV2 and TRBJ2-2, with D unclear. Germline values: CDR1 SNHLY, CDR2 FYNNEI. The length of the CDR3 is 13 residues. V was shortened by 6 bases and J by 6 bases, with 11 bases between the two germline ends. The CDR3 sequence: CASSPAQSGELFF. The DNA for the CDR3 is TGTGCCAGCAGCCCGGCACAGTCCGGGGAGCTGTTTTTT.

This clone showed up just a few times. This chain joins TRBV19 and TRBJ1-4, with TRBD1 matching over 10 bases. The CDR3 covers 13 residues. Germline values: CDR1 LNHDA, CDR2 SQIVND (reference sequence). The V gene end was trimmed by 8 bases and the J gene end by 7 bases; junction bases not matched to a gene: 4. CDR3 sequence: CASGDRGPEKLFF. DNA of the CDR3: TGTGCCAGTGGTGACAGGGGGCCTGAAAAACTGTTTTTT.

The V gene is TRBV18, the J gene TRBJ2-3; no clear D gene. The CDR3 consists of 14 residues. Germline V gene lookup returns CDR1 KGHSH and CDR2 LQKENI. Trimming stripped 3 bases from V and 6 bases from J, with 13 bases between. The CDR3 nucleotides read TGTGCCAGCTCACCCGAGCTGAGCGCGGATACGCAGTATTTT. It specifies CASSPELSADTQYF.

The V and J genes are TRBV6-5 and TRBJ1-1; D perhaps matches TRBD1 (5 bases). V shed 0 bases and J shed 10 bases, with 18 bases lying between them. Germline V gene lookup returns CDR1 MNHEY and CDR2 SVGAGI. CDR3 length: 15 amino acids. CDR3 DNA: TGTGCCAGCAGTTACTCAGCCGGGGGGGAGTCCGGAGCTTTCTTT. Its protein is CASSYSAGGESGAFF.

The chain couples TRBV11-2 to TRBJ1-2; no clear D gene. Trimming stripped 5 bases from V and 4 bases from J, with 14 bases between. The CDR3 extends over 14 amino acids. CDR1 is SGHAT and CDR2 is FQNNGV in the germline V gene. The CDR3: CASSPKTEGYGYTF. The CDR3 region has the DNA TGTGCCAGCAGCCCCAAGACTGAGGGCTATGGCTACACCTTC.

This chain connects TRBV5-1 to TRBJ1-1, with 8 bases matching TRBD1. The CDR3 is made up of 15 amino acids. With 4 bases clipped from V and 1 base from J, the junction kept 6 bases outside the gene matches. The germline V gene has CDR1 SGHRS and CDR2 YFSETQ. This chain's CDR3 is CASSLRGQGNTEAFF. In DNA, the CDR3 is TGCGCCAGCAGCCTCAGGGGGCAAGGGAACACTGAAGCTTTCTTT.

This clone showed up just a few times. This rearrangement joins TRBV19 to TRBJ2-7; TRBD2 matches at 13 bases. The V gene end was trimmed by 2 bases and the J gene end by 3 bases; junction bases not matched to a gene: 4. Germline CDR1 LNHDA, CDR2 SQIVND (reference sequence). This CDR3 spans 16 amino acids. CDR3 nucleotides: TGTGCCAGTAGTATAATTGGACTAGCGGGAGTCTACGAGCAGTACTTC. It yields the protein CASSIIGLAGVYEQYF.

The chain employs TRBV11-2 and TRBJ1-1; D unresolved. CDR1 and CDR2 (germline): SGHAT, FQNNGV. This CDR3 contains 15 residues. V shed 7 bases and J shed 0 bases, with 15 bases lying between them. The CDR3 here is CASTQLAILNTEAFF. In nucleotides, the CDR3 is TGTGCCAGCACCCAACTAGCTATTTTGAACACTGAAGCTTTCTTT. Full variable domain (missing parts from reference TRBV11-2 and TRBJ1-1): EAGVAQSPRYKIIEKRQSVAFWCNPISGHATLYWYQQILGQGPKLLIQFQNNGVVDDSQLPKDRFSAERLKGVDSTLKIQPAKLEDSAVYLCASTQLAILNTEAFFGQGTRLTVV.

The chain joins TRBV6-5 to TRBJ1-6, with D perhaps TRBD1 (6 bases). The CDR3 extends over 14 amino acids. Germline CDR1 and CDR2: MNHEY and SVGAGI. V was cut by 1 base and J by 9 bases, with 10 bases left in between. The DNA of the CDR3 is TGTGCCAGCAGTTACTTAGGGGGAAGTTCACCCCTCCACTTT. Translation gives CASSYLGGSSPLHF.

The rearrangement joins TRBV6-1 to TRBJ2-5; TRBD1 matches 10 bases. Per the germline V gene, CDR1 is MNHNS and CDR2 is SASEGT. The length of the CDR3 is 15 residues. Trimming cost V 2 bases and J 1 base; bases outside gene matches: 1. The CDR3 sequence: CASSERDRGQETQYF. CDR3 DNA sequence: TGTGCCAGCAGTGAACGGGACAGGGGCCAAGAGACCCAGTACTTC.